These T cell receptor beta chains were read from a single sample in a study of graft-versus-host responses after intestinal transplantation. Generated by immunoSEQ multiplex PCR, the TCRdb table keeps only in-frame clones and is missing some. The sample includes over 120,000 clones, around 90% of them seen just once. Their specific antigens are unknown. The starting material was unstimulated CD4+ T cells sorted from spleen or lymph node cells, obtained before intestinal transplant. Source of these receptors: a human donor who received an intestinal transplant. The CDR3 runs from the conserved cysteine through the conserved F or W. The order of the fields is V gene, clone size, J gene, D gene, CDR3 protein, CDR3 DNA. A D gene is named only where the DNA matches it firmly. Clone size is stated in some rows and not others, as once, few, many or a class when expanded.

v_call: TRBV9
clone_size: NA
j_call: TRBJ2-5
d_call: NA
cdr3_aa: CASSVAGSLGETQYF
cdr3_nt: TGTGCCAGCAGCGTAGCTGGTAGCCTTGGGGAGACCCAGTACTTC

v_call: TRBV18
clone_size: NA
j_call: TRBJ1-1
d_call: NA
cdr3_aa: CASSTFGDRSTEAFF
cdr3_nt: TGTGCCAGCTCGACCTTTGGGGATCGATCCACTGAAGCTTTCTTT

v_call: TRBV5-8
clone_size: NA
j_call: TRBJ2-2
d_call: TRBD2
cdr3_aa: CASSFELAGGTGELFF
cdr3_nt: TGTGCCAGCAGCTTCGAACTAGCGGGAGGAACCGGGGAGCTGTTTTTT

v_call: TRBV23-1
clone_size: NA
j_call: TRBJ2-1
d_call: NA
cdr3_aa: CASSPTPSLISSYNEQFF
cdr3_nt: TGCGCCAGCAGTCCTACACCCTCCCTAATTAGCTCCTACAATGAGCAGTTCTTC

v_call: TRBV19
clone_size: NA
j_call: TRBJ2-3
d_call: NA
cdr3_aa: CASSSQGSTDTQYF
cdr3_nt: TGTGCCAGTAGTTCCCAAGGGAGCACAGATACGCAGTATTTT

v_call: TRBV6-6
clone_size: NA
j_call: TRBJ1-1
d_call: NA
cdr3_aa: CASSFGGAENTEAFF
cdr3_nt: TGTGCCAGCAGTTTCGGGGGGGCGGAGAACACTGAAGCTTTCTTT

v_call: TRBV10-3
clone_size: NA
j_call: TRBJ2-1
d_call: NA
cdr3_aa: CAISESGERIGNEQFF
cdr3_nt: TGTGCCATCAGTGAGTCGGGGGAGCGAATCGGAAATGAGCAGTTCTTC

v_call: TRBV4-2
clone_size: NA
j_call: TRBJ2-4
d_call: TRBD1
cdr3_aa: CASSQDYWGQGAIKAKNIQYF
cdr3_nt: TGTGCCAGCAGCCAAGATTATTGGGGACAGGGGGCTATAAAAGCCAAAAACATTCAGTACTTC

v_call: TRBV5-1
clone_size: NA
j_call: TRBJ2-1
d_call: TRBD2
cdr3_aa: CASSFPRPGGRSYNEQFF
cdr3_nt: TGCGCCAGCAGCTTCCCACGGCCTGGCGGGAGGTCCTACAATGAGCAGTTCTTC

v_call: TRBV6-1
clone_size: NA
j_call: TRBJ2-7
d_call: NA
cdr3_aa: CASSEGGVRPRSAYEQYF
cdr3_nt: TGTGCCAGCAGTGAAGGGGGCGTCAGGCCAAGGTCGGCCTACGAGCAGTACTTC

v_call: TRBV6-5
clone_size: NA
j_call: TRBJ2-2
d_call: TRBD2
cdr3_aa: CASSWTSGNTGELFF
cdr3_nt: TGTGCCAGCAGTTGGACTAGCGGGAACACCGGGGAGCTGTTTTTT

v_call: TRBV6-1
clone_size: few
j_call: TRBJ2-1
d_call: NA
cdr3_aa: CASSEAGQMVQFF
cdr3_nt: TGTGCCAGCAGTGAAGCTGGCCAGATGGTGCAGTTCTTC

v_call: TRBV6-5
clone_size: NA
j_call: TRBJ1-2
d_call: TRBD1
cdr3_aa: CASITGGERIGYTF
cdr3_nt: TGTGCCAGCATTACAGGGGGAGAAAGGATTGGCTACACCTTC

v_call: TRBV28
clone_size: NA
j_call: TRBJ2-2
d_call: NA
cdr3_aa: CASTRESTGELFF
cdr3_nt: TGTGCCAGCACTCGGGAGAGCACCGGGGAGCTGTTTTTT

v_call: TRBV2
clone_size: NA
j_call: TRBJ2-3
d_call: TRBD2
cdr3_aa: CASSKRTSGSLDTQYF
cdr3_nt: TGTGCCAGCAGTAAGCGGACTAGCGGGAGTCTAGATACGCAGTATTTT

v_call: TRBV5-4
clone_size: NA
j_call: TRBJ2-1
d_call: NA
cdr3_aa: CASSLDPVTAGGEQFF
cdr3_nt: TGTGCCAGCAGCTTGGATCCCGTGACGGCGGGCGGTGAGCAGTTCTTC

v_call: TRBV27
clone_size: once
j_call: TRBJ2-7
d_call: NA
cdr3_aa: CASSSRPYEQYF
cdr3_nt: TGTGCCAGCAGTTCCAGACCCTACGAGCAGTACTTC

v_call: TRBV7-2
clone_size: NA
j_call: TRBJ2-1
d_call: NA
cdr3_aa: CASSLAGLPEQFF
cdr3_nt: TGTGCCAGCAGCTTAGCGGGACTTCCGGAGCAGTTCTTC

v_call: TRBV2
clone_size: NA
j_call: TRBJ2-2
d_call: TRBD1
cdr3_aa: CASKVAQGADTGELFF
cdr3_nt: TGTGCCAGCAAGGTGGCGCAGGGGGCTGACACCGGGGAGCTGTTTTTT

v_call: TRBV7-2
clone_size: NA
j_call: TRBJ2-7
d_call: TRBD2
cdr3_aa: CASSRLAGIIGQYF
cdr3_nt: TGTGCCAGCAGCCGACTAGCGGGAATAATAGGGCAGTACTTC

v_call: TRBV7-3
clone_size: NA
j_call: TRBJ2-1
d_call: NA
cdr3_aa: CASSSGAPQGGEQFF
cdr3_nt: TGTGCCAGCAGCTCAGGGGCGCCCCAAGGGGGTGAGCAGTTCTTC

v_call: TRBV5-4
clone_size: NA
j_call: TRBJ2-7
d_call: NA
cdr3_aa: CASSSQLSYEQYF
cdr3_nt: TGTGCCAGCAGCTCACAACTCTCCTACGAGCAGTACTTC

v_call: TRBV11-3
clone_size: NA
j_call: TRBJ2-7
d_call: NA
cdr3_aa: CASSLAGTYEQYF
cdr3_nt: TGTGCCAGCAGCTTGGCGGGGACCTACGAGCAGTACTTC

v_call: TRBV28
clone_size: NA
j_call: TRBJ1-5
d_call: TRBD1
cdr3_aa: CASRINRDRSQHF
cdr3_nt: TGTGCCAGCAGGATAAACCGGGACAGGTCCCAGCATTTT

v_call: TRBV28
clone_size: NA
j_call: TRBJ1-5
d_call: TRBD1
cdr3_aa: CASSLWGQGPQPQHF
cdr3_nt: TGTGCCAGCAGTTTATGGGGACAGGGTCCTCAGCCCCAGCATTTT

v_call: TRBV19
clone_size: NA
j_call: TRBJ1-2
d_call: NA
cdr3_aa: CASSYNGGANYGYTF
cdr3_nt: TGTGCCAGTAGTTACAACGGGGGCGCTAACTATGGCTACACCTTC

v_call: TRBV5-6
clone_size: once
j_call: TRBJ2-2
d_call: TRBD1
cdr3_aa: CASSRGTGEPGELFF
cdr3_nt: TGTGCCAGCAGCCGCGGGACAGGGGAACCCGGGGAGCTGTTTTTT

v_call: TRBV2
clone_size: once
j_call: TRBJ2-3
d_call: NA
cdr3_aa: CASSERTGTDTQYF
cdr3_nt: TGTGCCAGCAGTGAACGGACAGGCACAGATACGCAGTATTTT

v_call: TRBV4-3
clone_size: NA
j_call: TRBJ1-5
d_call: NA
cdr3_aa: CASSQDVNSNQPQHF
cdr3_nt: TGCGCCAGCAGCCAAGATGTCAATAGCAATCAGCCCCAGCATTTT

v_call: TRBV5-1
clone_size: few
j_call: TRBJ2-1
d_call: NA
cdr3_aa: CASSLVNNEQFF
cdr3_nt: TGCGCCAGCAGCTTGGTCAACAATGAGCAGTTCTTC

v_call: TRBV4-1
clone_size: NA
j_call: TRBJ1-2
d_call: NA
cdr3_aa: CASSHQGNYGYTF
cdr3_nt: TGCGCCAGCAGCCACCAGGGTAACTATGGCTACACCTTC

v_call: TRBV7-2
clone_size: NA
j_call: TRBJ2-5
d_call: NA
cdr3_aa: CASSLGLLGGKETQYF
cdr3_nt: TGTGCCAGCAGCTTAGGCCTCTTGGGCGGGAAAGAGACCCAGTACTTC

v_call: TRBV2
clone_size: once
j_call: TRBJ2-3
d_call: NA
cdr3_aa: CASSVQLSSTDTQYF
cdr3_nt: TGTGCCAGCAGTGTCCAACTCTCTAGCACAGATACGCAGTATTTT

v_call: TRBV19
clone_size: NA
j_call: TRBJ2-3
d_call: TRBD2
cdr3_aa: CASAALSSGRGADTQYF
cdr3_nt: TGTGCCAGCGCGGCGTTGAGTAGCGGGAGGGGCGCAGATACGCAGTATTTT

v_call: TRBV6-1
clone_size: NA
j_call: TRBJ1-1
d_call: NA
cdr3_aa: CASSRGDTEAFF
cdr3_nt: TGTGCCTCCTCGAGGGGGGACACTGAAGCTTTCTTT

v_call: TRBV10-2
clone_size: few
j_call: TRBJ2-7
d_call: NA
cdr3_aa: CASSGAYEQYF
cdr3_nt: TGCGCCAGCAGTGGGGCCTACGAGCAGTACTTC

v_call: TRBV6-1
clone_size: NA
j_call: TRBJ2-3
d_call: NA
cdr3_aa: CASTQVTDTQYF
cdr3_nt: TGTGCCAGCACACAGGTCACAGATACGCAGTATTTT

v_call: TRBV28
clone_size: NA
j_call: TRBJ2-2
d_call: NA
cdr3_aa: CASVRVVDGELFF
cdr3_nt: TGTGCCAGCGTTAGAGTGGTGGACGGGGAGCTGTTTTTT

v_call: TRBV18
clone_size: once
j_call: TRBJ2-2
d_call: NA
cdr3_aa: CASSPDRPNTGELFF
cdr3_nt: TGTGCCAGCTCTCCCGACAGACCCAACACCGGGGAGCTGTTTTTT

v_call: TRBV11-3
clone_size: once
j_call: TRBJ2-1
d_call: NA
cdr3_aa: CASSGRLGNEQFF
cdr3_nt: TGTGCCAGCAGCGGGAGACTAGGCAATGAGCAGTTCTTC

v_call: TRBV14
clone_size: NA
j_call: TRBJ2-7
d_call: NA
cdr3_aa: CASSQDLPGRGLGGEYEQYF
cdr3_nt: TGTGCCAGCAGCCAAGATCTTCCCGGGCGGGGATTAGGGGGCGAGTACGAGCAGTACTTC

v_call: TRBV5-4
clone_size: NA
j_call: TRBJ2-2
d_call: NA
cdr3_aa: CASSSPWGESTGELFF
cdr3_nt: TGTGCCAGCAGCTCACCGTGGGGAGAAAGCACCGGGGAGCTGTTTTTT

v_call: TRBV5-1
clone_size: NA
j_call: TRBJ2-7
d_call: TRBD1
cdr3_aa: CASSLAAGGNREQYF
cdr3_nt: TGCGCCAGCAGCTTGGCGGCAGGGGGCAATAGGGAGCAGTACTTC

v_call: TRBV5-8
clone_size: NA
j_call: TRBJ2-2
d_call: TRBD1
cdr3_aa: CASSRPGQGIGELFF
cdr3_nt: TGTGCCAGCAGCCGCCCGGGACAGGGGATCGGGGAGCTGTTTTTT

v_call: TRBV28
clone_size: NA
j_call: TRBJ2-5
d_call: NA
cdr3_aa: CASSLGGLSETQYF
cdr3_nt: TGTGCCAGCAGTTTAGGGGGCCTATCGGAGACCCAGTACTTC

v_call: TRBV18
clone_size: once
j_call: TRBJ2-2
d_call: NA
cdr3_aa: CASSPAQGGTGELFF
cdr3_nt: TGTGCCAGCTCACCGGCTCAGGGCGGCACCGGGGAGCTGTTTTTT

v_call: TRBV5-1
clone_size: few
j_call: TRBJ1-2
d_call: NA
cdr3_aa: CASSRDGDGYGYTF
cdr3_nt: TGCGCCAGCAGCCGGGACGGGGACGGCTATGGCTACACCTTC

v_call: TRBV28
clone_size: NA
j_call: TRBJ1-2
d_call: NA
cdr3_aa: CASSEARGFYYGYTF
cdr3_nt: TGTGCCAGCAGCGAAGCTCGGGGGTTTTACTATGGCTACACCTTC

v_call: TRBV6-5
clone_size: NA
j_call: TRBJ2-1
d_call: NA
cdr3_aa: CASSYSGGHNEQFF
cdr3_nt: TGTGCCAGCAGTTACTCTGGGGGCCACAATGAGCAGTTCTTC

v_call: TRBV29-1
clone_size: NA
j_call: TRBJ2-1
d_call: TRBD2
cdr3_aa: CSVEGHGLATDEQFF
cdr3_nt: TGCAGCGTTGAAGGCCACGGACTAGCTACGGATGAGCAGTTCTTC

v_call: TRBV7-8
clone_size: NA
j_call: TRBJ1-1
d_call: TRBD1
cdr3_aa: CASSKGQGNTEAFF
cdr3_nt: TGTGCCAGCAGCAAAGGACAGGGGAACACTGAAGCTTTCTTT